These 17 T cell receptor beta chains originate from one sample sequenced in a study of blood T cell repertoires in COVID-19. Using immunoSEQ multiplex PCR, the repertoire was profiled, and TCRdb retains in-frame clones only, with some absent. The sample yields 250,000 to 300,000 clones, around nine tenths seen once. Sequencing was performed on PBMCs or T cells enriched from blood (not recorded which). These receptors were obtained from a man aged 35 to 55 who had recovered from COVID-19.

This chain uses TRBV27 with TRBJ2-7, with TRBD1 matching over 10 bases. Germline CDR1 reads MNHEY; CDR2 reads SMNVEV (reference sequence). The CDR3 has 17 amino acids. Trimming cost V 5 bases and J 4 bases; bases outside gene matches: 14. The CDR3, as DNA: TGTGCCAGCAGTCAAACCCAAACGACAGGGGGCTTTTACGAGCAGTACTTC. It encodes CASSQTQTTGGFYEQYF.

This CDR3 is CASSSDGNPGNTIYF. The DNA of the CDR3 is TGTGCCAGCAGCTCAGACGGGAACCCTGGAAACACCATATATTTT. V is TRBV7-2 and J is TRBJ1-3; D not certain. This CDR3 is built from 15 residues. Germline V gene sequence: CDR1 SGHTA, CDR2 FQGNSA. V lost 4 bases to trimming and J lost 2 bases, with 12 bases between them.

In DNA, the CDR3 is TGTGCCAGCAAAGGGACAGGGGACACCGGGGAGCTGTTTTTT. This translates into CASKGTGDTGELFF. The chain combines TRBV25-1 with TRBJ2-2; 10 nucleotides align to TRBD1. Germline values: CDR1 MGHDK, CDR2 SYGVNS. V shed 7 bases and J 3 bases; nucleotides not matched to a gene: 2. This CDR3 is built from 14 residues.

This sequence joins TRBV11-3 and TRBJ1-4, with D unclear. Between the trimmed V and J ends, which lost 1 base and 7 bases, there was a span of 13 bases. Germline V gene data show CDR1 as SGHNT and CDR2 as YENEEA. The CDR3 runs 15 residues. Here the CDR3 reads CASSLAGRSGEKLFF. The DNA for the CDR3 is TGTGCCAGCAGCTTAGCTGGGAGGTCTGGTGAAAAACTGTTTTTT.

V gene TRBV12-3 or TRBV12-4 combines with J gene TRBJ1-1; maybe TRBD1 (6 bases). Trimming took 6 bases from V and 6 from J, leaving 11 bases between them. This CDR3 contains 12 residues. The CDR3 DNA sequence: TGTGCCAGCAGAGGACAGATATCTGAAGCTTTCTTT. Translated: CASRGQISEAFF.

The rearrangement uses TRBV7-9 and TRBJ1-1, with TRBD1 matching 9 bases. V was pared by 5 bases and J by 4 bases, with 5 bases of the junction left unmatched. This CDR3 has 14 residues. Germline CDR1 and CDR2: SEHNR and FQNEAQ (reference sequence). The DNA of the CDR3 is TGTGCCAGCAGCCATGACAGGGGGTCCACTGAAGCTTTCTTT. Translated: CASSHDRGSTEAFF.

The chain has TRBV9 and TRBJ1-2; D unclear. Per germline, CDR1 SGDLS and CDR2 YYNGEE. CDR3 length: 16 residues. V shed 0 bases and J shed 8 bases, with 20 bases lying between them. This chain's CDR3 is CASSVDPGWGRHGYTF. CDR3 nucleotide sequence: TGTGCCAGCAGCGTAGATCCGGGGTGGGGTCGACACGGCTACACCTTC.

J is TRBJ2-7 and V is TRBV15; perhaps TRBD1 as D (6 bases). Trimming cost V 2 bases and J 6 bases, with 14 bases left between them. This CDR3 is built from 14 residues. From germline, CDR1 is LNHNV and CDR2 YYDKDF (reference sequence). The CDR3 spells CATSRRQVPGEQYF. CDR3 in DNA: TGTGCCACCAGCAGAAGACAGGTTCCCGGCGAGCAGTACTTC.

V usage is TRBV10-2 and J usage is TRBJ2-1, with 14 nucleotides matching TRBD2. Trimming cost V 0 bases and J 1 base; bases outside gene matches: 11. Germline V gene lookup returns CDR1 WSHSY and CDR2 SAAADI. The CDR3 consists of 21 residues. The CDR3 protein is CASSESTFRLAGGPSYNEQFF. The CDR3 DNA sequence: TGCGCCAGCAGTGAGTCGACTTTCAGACTAGCGGGAGGGCCGTCCTACAATGAGCAGTTCTTC.

In this sample, this clone turned up once. The gene calls are TRBV5-6 and TRBJ2-3; 9 bases line up with TRBD2. CDR1 is SGHDT, CDR2 YYEEEE, per germline. The CDR3 has 17 amino acids. V gave up 1 base and J gave up 1 base; unmatched junction bases: 7. For the CDR3, the DNA is TGTGCCAGCAGCTTGAATAGCGGGAGAGGAGGCACAGATACGCAGTATTTT. Amino acids: CASSLNSGRGGTDTQYF.

The rearrangement uses TRBV5-4 and TRBJ1-4, with 9 nucleotides matching TRBD1. V trimming: 4 bases; J trimming: 0 bases; junction bases outside the gene matches: 7. The CDR3 has 17 residues. From germline, CDR1 is SGHNT and CDR2 YYREEE (reference sequence). The CDR3 sequence: CASSARDREATNEKLFF. The DNA of the CDR3 is TGTGCCAGCAGCGCCCGGGACAGGGAGGCAACTAATGAAAAACTGTTTTTT. Using reference TRBV5-4 and TRBJ1-4 for the parts outside the CDR3, the full variable domain is ETGVTQSPTHLIKTRGQQVTLRCSSQSGHNTVSWYQQALGQGPQFIFQYYREEENGRGNFPPRFSGLQFPNYSSELNVNALELDDSALYLCASSARDREATNEKLFFGSGTQLSVL.

V is TRBV9 and J is TRBJ2-7; a weak D match, TRBD2 (5 bases). The germline CDR1 and CDR2 sequences are SGDLS and YYNGEE. The V gene lost 4 bases and the J gene lost 3 bases, with 17 bases spanning the gap. The CDR3 has 15 amino acids. The CDR3 DNA follows: TGTGCCAGCAGCAACCGGACTGCTCCCCTCTACGAGCAGTACTTC. Encoded protein: CASSNRTAPLYEQYF.

This clone was observed once. CDR3 loop: CASSITGGDPYEQYF. Here the CDR3 DNA reads TGTGCCAGCAGTATAACAGGGGGCGACCCCTACGAGCAGTACTTC. The chain links TRBV27 to TRBJ2-7, with 9 bases aligning to TRBD1. Germline values: CDR1 MNHEY, CDR2 SMNVEV (reference sequence). V was pared by 5 bases and J by 2 bases, with 7 bases of the junction left unmatched. The CDR3 extends over 15 amino acids.

This chain joins TRBV28 and TRBJ2-7, with 12 bases matching TRBD1. CDR1 is MDHEN, CDR2 SYDVKM, per germline. There are 14 residues in the CDR3. V gave up 4 bases and J gave up 7 bases; unmatched junction bases: 5. For the CDR3, the DNA is TGTGCCAGCAGTTGGGACAGGGGGCGTTGGGAGCAGTACTTC. Its translation: CASSWDRGRWEQYF. The entire variable domain, with the rest obtained from reference TRBV28 and TRBJ2-7, is as follows: DVKVTQSSRYLVKRTGEKVFLECVQDMDHENMFWYRQDPGLGLRLIYFSYDVKMKEKGDIPEGYSVSREKKERFSLILESASTNQTSMYLCASSWDRGRWEQYFGPGTRLTVT.

The chain carries TRBV5-8 and TRBJ1-4, with D unclear. Germline CDR1 reads SGHTS; CDR2 reads YDEGEE. The CDR3 length is 13 residues. V gave up 2 bases and J gave up 8 bases, with 10 bases separating them. This chain's CDR3 is CASSFGAREKLFF. The CDR3 DNA reads as TGTGCCAGCAGCTTTGGAGCGCGGGAAAAACTGTTTTTT.

The chain uses TRBV7-2 and TRBJ2-3; D might be TRBD2 (6 bases). The CDR3 is 15 residues long. Trimming took off 2 bases at V and 3 bases at J, with 12 bases between the two ends. The germline V gene encodes CDR1 SGHTA and CDR2 FQGNSA. The CDR3 reads CASSLRLGGTDTQYF. As DNA, the CDR3 is TGTGCCAGCAGCTTAAGGTTGGGGGGAACAGATACGCAGTATTTT.

The V and J genes are TRBV7-6 and TRBJ1-1; 8 positions agree with TRBD1. V trimming: 2 bases; J trimming: 2 bases; junction bases outside the gene matches: 10. Germline assignment: CDR1 SGHVS and CDR2 FNYEAQ. The CDR3 is 17 amino acids. Written as DNA, the CDR3 is TGTGCCAGCAGCTTACCCCCAGGACAGGGACAAAACACTGAAGCTTTCTTT. This codes for CASSLPPGQGQNTEAFF.